The present entry profiles one T cell receptor beta chain with its context. No antigen is known for it. Germline-derived CDR1 and CDR2 are MGHRA and YSYEKL. The V end was cut by 4 bases, the J end by 6 bases, with 15 bases between. The CDR3 has 15 residues. The data were taken from a study of T-cell reconstitution after alpha-beta-depleted transplantation in children. The library targeted TCRbeta and was prepared with unique molecular identifiers. TCRdb re-called the PCR reads through MiXCR, storing one row per CDR3 protein. The sample yields hundreds of thousands of distinct CDR3 sequences, roughly 15% seen once. General observations from the study: Approximately two months post-transplant, alpha-beta T cells reportedly originated from several hundred expanded graft clones. It was newly produced T cells that mostly accounted for T-cell counts and diversity one year after transplant. Some patients' high day-60 TCRbeta diversity was traced to surviving recipient T cells and thymic progenitors.

The chain joins TRBV4-1 to TRBJ2-2; the D gene is possibly TRBD2 (6 bases). The starting material was PBMCs, mostly from graft donor cells, obtained 360 days after TCRalphabeta/CD19-depleted stem cell transplant. The TCR was taken from a male patient aged 2 to 9 who had a stem cell transplant for acute lymphoblastic leukemia, so the T cells may come from the graft donor. As DNA, the CDR3 is TGCGCCAGCAGCCTCAGGGACTCGGGGGCCGGGGAGCTGTTTTTT. Translated: CASSLRDSGAGELFF.